This TCR beta chain was recovered during a study of Ad26.COV2.S vaccination and SARS-CoV-2 variants. Generated by immunoSEQ multiplex PCR, the TCRdb table keeps only in-frame clones and is missing some. This sample has hundreds of thousands of clones, with roughly 80% found just once. Treatment given: over 15 received Ad26.COV2.S at low or high dose, single or two shots; about 5 received placebo; per-sample allocation not given. Specimens were obtained on day 63 following the first vaccine or placebo injection. In germline, CDR1 is MNHEY, CDR2 SMNVEV (reference sequence). CDR3 length: 15 amino acids. V was cut by 7 bases and J by 4 bases, with 16 bases left in between.

The sample was peripheral blood, taken in a trial of Ad26.COV2.S vaccine versus placebo. V is TRBV27 and J is TRBJ2-2; the D gene is possibly TRBD1 (5 bases). This TCR was sampled from a person between 18 and 65 years old who received the Ad26.COV2.S COVID-19 vaccine or a placebo. In nucleotides, the CDR3 is TGTGCCAGCACCCTAGGCAGGGTGAGCACCGGGGAGCTGTTTTTT. Protein product: CASTLGRVSTGELFF.